Listed here are 16 T cell receptor beta chains from one sample, sequenced in a study of CDR3 diversity in severe acne. TCRdb fed the PCR reads into MiXCR, producing one record per CDR3 protein. The data contain 100,000 or so distinct CDR3 sequences, approximately 47% of them singletons. The material sequenced was blood. These receptors were obtained from a male donor with acne.

Worth noting for this clonotype: Possible read error: a much larger clone is one base away. V gene TRBV5-1 combines with J gene TRBJ1-4, with 7 bases aligning to TRBD1. Germline-derived CDR1 and CDR2 are SGHRS and YFSETQ. There are 17 residues in the CDR3. V was pared by 3 bases and J by 3 bases, with 11 bases of the junction left unmatched. In nucleotides, the CDR3 is TGCGCCAGCAGCTCTCAGGGACAGACTGCAGCTAATGAAAAACTGTTTTTT. It codes for CASSSQGQTAANEKLFF.

The CDR3 DNA reads TGTGCCACCAGCGGCGCAATTAGGGATCGGATGAACACTGAAGCTTTCTTT. Its translation: CATSGAIRDRMNTEAFF. The chain is built from TRBV15 and TRBJ1-1, with D unclear. The CDR3 length is 17 residues. Trimming took off 5 bases at V and 0 bases at J, with 19 bases between the two ends. Germline CDR1 is LNHNV and CDR2 is YYDKDF (reference sequence).

Regarding this clonotype: A much larger clone lies one base from this, so it may be a read error. The chain recombines TRBV13 with TRBJ2-1, with 9 positions matching TRBD1. The CDR3 length is 14 residues. In germline, CDR1 is PRHDT, CDR2 FYEKMQ (reference sequence). CDR3 amino acids: CASSSQGAVDEQSF. The CDR3 coding sequence is TGTGCCAGCAGCTCACAGGGGGCTGTGGATGAGCAGTCCTTC.

This chain uses TRBV6-5 with TRBJ1-5; D remains ambiguous. V lost 6 bases, J lost 5 bases, and 11 bases lay in between. This CDR3 contains 13 residues. Per the germline V gene, CDR1 is MNHEY and CDR2 is SVGAGI. The CDR3 region has the DNA TGTGCCAGCAGCCTCGGTTTCGATCAGCCCCAGCATTTT. Its translation: CASSLGFDQPQHF.

This clonotype was detected ten times or more. The chain combines TRBV10-3 with TRBJ1-3; unclear D gene. V lost 2 bases, J lost 4 bases, and 9 bases lay in between. This CDR3 has 14 amino acids. Germline lookup yields CDR1 ENHRY and CDR2 SYGVKD. The CDR3 DNA reads TGTGCCATCAGTGAGGTGGACGGGGGAAACACCATATATTTT. Its protein is CAISEVDGGNTIYF.

The rearrangement uses TRBV29-1 and TRBJ2-3, with 16 bases lining up with TRBD2. Per germline, CDR1 SQVTM and CDR2 ANQGSEA. This CDR3 comprises 18 residues. Unmatched junction bases numbered 14, after V lost 3 bases and J lost 8 bases. In DNA form, the CDR3 reads TGCAGCGTTGAGGGACTAGCGGGAGGGCCTACGAATGCAGGTACGCAGTATTTT. This gives the protein CSVEGLAGGPTNAGTQYF.

This clonotype was seen a single time. This rearrangement joins TRBV6-5 to TRBJ1-1; D unresolved. Between the trimmed V and J ends, which lost 2 bases and 0 bases, there was a span of 7 bases. Germline CDR1 reads MNHEY; CDR2 reads SVGAGI. The CDR3 has 14 residues. CDR3 amino acids: CASSYGDLNTEAFF. The CDR3, as DNA: TGTGCCAGCAGTTACGGGGATCTGAACACTGAAGCTTTCTTT.

This clonotype was detected many times. J is TRBJ2-1 and V is TRBV2, with 10 bases lining up with TRBD2. Germline V gives CDR1 SNHLY, CDR2 FYNNEI. J was trimmed by 3 bases and V by 5 bases; bases with no gene match: 1. This CDR3 region has 14 residues. CDR3 DNA sequence: TGTGCCAGCAGTAGCGGGAGGGACTACAATGAGCAGTTCTTC. It translates to CASSSGRDYNEQFF.

The chain uses TRBV7-9 and TRBJ2-2; 9 bases match TRBD2. V was clipped by 3 bases and J by 3 bases; unmatched bases: 2. The CDR3 covers 15 residues. Germline V gives CDR1 SEHNR, CDR2 FQNEAQ (reference sequence). The chain's CDR3 is CASSLASGDTGELFF. CDR3 DNA sequence: TGTGCCAGCAGCTTGGCTAGCGGGGACACCGGGGAGCTGTTTTTT.

This clonotype was observed many times. V gene TRBV20-1 combines with J gene TRBJ2-3; possibly TRBD2 for D (7 bases). Per the germline V gene, CDR1 is DFQATT and CDR2 is SNEGSKA (reference sequence). V lost 6 bases to trimming and J lost 5 bases, with 18 bases between them. There are 14 residues in the CDR3. Here the CDR3 DNA reads TGCAGTGCCTCAGAACGGGGGGCGGGAGATACGCAGTATTTT. Translation gives CSASERGAGDTQYF.

Note on this clonotype: A read error may produce the germline difference seen at one junction end. The CDR3 nucleotides read TGCGCCAGCAGCGTAGGCGGCAGGTCCTACGAGCAGTACTTC. It is translated as CASSVGGRSYEQYF. The chain recombines TRBV9 with TRBJ2-7; unclear D gene. This CDR3 contains 14 residues. From germline, CDR1 is SGDLS and CDR2 YYNGEE.

A note on this clonotype: A read error is likely, as this CDR3 ends without the conserved phenylalanine or tryptophan. It is unclear where the CDR3 begins or ends on the DNA, so no DNA is shown, and the CDR3 is as TCRdb lists it. The chain recombines TRBV20-1 with TRBJ1-3. The germline CDR1 and CDR2 sequences are DFQATT and SNEGSKA (reference sequence). The CDR3 is made up of 10 amino acids, end residues included. CDR3 sequence reads: CSARTAGTSG.

This clonotype has at least ten counts. CDR3 DNA: TGTGCCAGCAGGGCGGGAGGAAGCAATGAGCAGTTCTTC. Its translation: CASRAGGSNEQFF. The gene calls are TRBV6-5 and TRBJ2-1; 8 positions match TRBD2. This CDR3 has 13 residues. The trim removed 6 bases at V and 6 bases at J, leaving 4 bases unmatched. CDR1 and CDR2 (germline): MNHEY, SVGAGI.

With regard to this clonotype: This clone may be a read error of a much larger clone one base away. The chain links TRBV20-1 to TRBJ2-2; 10 nucleotides match TRBD2. The CDR3 is made up of 16 amino acids. Looked up from germline, CDR1 is DFQATT and CDR2 is SNEGSKA (reference sequence). CDR3 sequence reads: CSAEPSGSFDTRELVF. In DNA form, the CDR3 reads TGCAGTGCTGAGCCTAGCGGGAGTTTTGACACCAGGGAGCTGGTTTTT.

The chain couples TRBV15 to TRBJ1-1, with D tentatively TRBD1 (5 bases). Deletions cut 3 bases from V and 6 bases from J, with 14 bases between. CDR3 length equals 14 residues. Germline assignment: CDR1 LNHNV and CDR2 YYDKDF (reference sequence). CDR3: CATSSQFGGSEAFF. Written as DNA, the CDR3 is TGTGCCACCAGCAGCCAATTTGGGGGATCTGAAGCTTTCTTT. Supplemented by reference TRBV15 and TRBJ1-1, the full variable domain reads DAMVIQNPRYQVTQFGKPVTLSCSQTLNHNVMYWYQQKSSQAPKLLFHYYDKDFNNEADTPDNFQSRRPNTSFCFLDIRSPGLGDTAMYLCATSSQFGGSEAFFGQGTRLTVV.

This chain uses TRBV6-1 with TRBJ2-5; no clear D. Germline V gene sequence: CDR1 MNHNS, CDR2 SASEGT. Trimming stripped 6 bases from V and 5 bases from J, with 10 bases between. The CDR3 runs to 12 residues. CDR3 DNA sequence: TGTGCCAGCAGCGACACATCGGAGACCCAGTACTTC. Translating it yields CASSDTSETQYF.